This T cell receptor beta chain derives from a study of response to subunit inactivated influenza vaccine. As concerns this clonotype: Antigen: not known.

Germline V gives CDR1 SGHAT, CDR2 FQNNGV. The V end was cut by 0 bases, the J end by 5 bases, with 7 bases between. There are 13 residues in the CDR3. Findings and caveats of the study: The authors suggested that few new T cells are recruited per seasonal influenza vaccination.

In TCRdb, the RT-PCR reads were re-called with MiXCR into one record per CDR3 protein. The table lists 500,000 to 600,000 distinct CDR3 sequences, 7.5% to 8.5% of them singletons. The specimen comprised PBMCs from blood, sampled around 25 months after vaccination. This chain connects TRBV11-2 to TRBJ1-2, with D unclear. This TCR derives from a man aged 45 to 70 who received an inactivated influenza vaccine. The CDR3 DNA sequence: TGTGCCAGCAGCTTAGAAGGCCGGTATGGCTACACCTTC. Amino acid sequence: CASSLEGRYGYTF.